A selection of T cell receptor beta chains follows, all from one sample in a study of blood T cell repertoires in COVID-19. Generated by immunoSEQ multiplex PCR, the TCRdb table keeps only in-frame clones and is missing some. This repertoire shows roughly 180,000 clones, approximately 89% found once; its top ten account for around 6.2%. The sample was PBMCs or T cells enriched from blood (not recorded which). The origin of the receptors is a middle-aged man who had recovered from COVID-19. The CDR3 runs from the conserved cysteine through the conserved F or W. A D gene is named only where the DNA matches it firmly. Not all rows give a size; the values are once, few, many and, for expanded clones, a class.

>TRBJ2-5|-|TRBV15|-
CATSRDRGRETQYF
TGTGCCACCAGCAGAGATCGCGGTAGGGAGACCCAGTACTTC
>TRBJ2-7|few|TRBV11-2|TRBD2
CASSLGGTDIEQYF
TGTGCCAGCAGCCTGGGGGGGACCGACATCGAGCAGTACTTC
>TRBJ1-1|once|TRBV5-1|-
CASSPGGRRGTEAFF
TGCGCCAGCAGCCCGGGGGGGCGTAGGGGCACTGAAGCTTTCTTT
>TRBJ1-1|-|TRBV7-8|TRBD1
CASSPTGVATEAFF
TGTGCCAGCAGCCCTACAGGGGTGGCCACTGAAGCTTTCTTT
>TRBJ1-1|once|TRBV5-8|TRBD1
CASSLGQGTVVWNTEAFF
TGTGCCAGCAGCTTGGGACAGGGAACGGTGGTGTGGAACACTGAAGCTTTCTTT
>TRBJ1-3|-|TRBV28|-
CASSLMLSSGNTIYF
TGTGCCAGCAGTTTAATGTTGAGCTCTGGAAACACCATATATTTT
>TRBJ2-3|-|TRBV7-6|-
CASSPAGNVVGDTQYF
TGTGCCAGCAGCCCGGCGGGCAACGTCGTTGGCGATACGCAGTATTTT
>TRBJ2-3|-|TRBV7-9|TRBD2
CASSGGTSGSYDTQYF
TGTGCCAGCAGCGGAGGGACTAGCGGGAGTTATGATACGCAGTATTTT
>TRBJ1-2|-|TRBV28|-
CASSLLSHTGSGAEGYTF
TGTGCCAGCAGTTTACTCAGCCACACAGGGAGTGGGGCTGAAGGCTACACCTTC
>TRBJ1-1|-|TRBV13|TRBD1
CASSWGTGTPTEAFF
TGTGCCAGCAGCTGGGGGACAGGAACCCCCACTGAAGCTTTCTTT